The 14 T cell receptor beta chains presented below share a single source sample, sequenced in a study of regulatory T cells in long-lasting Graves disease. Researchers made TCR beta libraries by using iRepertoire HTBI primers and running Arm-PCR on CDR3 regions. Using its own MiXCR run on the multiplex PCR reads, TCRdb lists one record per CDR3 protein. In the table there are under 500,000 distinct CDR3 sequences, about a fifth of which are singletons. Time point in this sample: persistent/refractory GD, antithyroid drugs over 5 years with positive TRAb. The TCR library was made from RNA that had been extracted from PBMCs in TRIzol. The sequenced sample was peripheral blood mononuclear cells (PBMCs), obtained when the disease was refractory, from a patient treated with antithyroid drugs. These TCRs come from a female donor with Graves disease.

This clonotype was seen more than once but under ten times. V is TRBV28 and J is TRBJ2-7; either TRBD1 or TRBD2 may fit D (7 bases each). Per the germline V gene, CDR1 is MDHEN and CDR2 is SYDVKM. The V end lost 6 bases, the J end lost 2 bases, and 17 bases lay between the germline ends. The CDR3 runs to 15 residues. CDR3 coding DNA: TGTGCCAGCAGGATAGCAGGGGGGGGGCCCTACGAGCAGTACTTC. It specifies CASRIAGGGPYEQYF. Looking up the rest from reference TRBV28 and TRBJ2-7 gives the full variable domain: DVKVTQSSRYLVKRTGEKVFLECVQDMDHENMFWYRQDPGLGLRLIYFSYDVKMKEKGDIPEGYSVSREKKERFSLILESASTNQTSMYLCASRIAGGGPYEQYFGPGTRLTVT.

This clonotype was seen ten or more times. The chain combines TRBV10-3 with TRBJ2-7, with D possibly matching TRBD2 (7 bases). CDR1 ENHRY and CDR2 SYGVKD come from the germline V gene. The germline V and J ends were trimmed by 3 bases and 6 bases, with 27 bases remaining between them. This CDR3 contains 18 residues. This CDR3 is CAISDSSGVGGGYSEQYF. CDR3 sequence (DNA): TGTGCCATCAGTGATTCCAGTGGTGTGGGAGGGGGGTACTCCGAGCAGTACTTC.

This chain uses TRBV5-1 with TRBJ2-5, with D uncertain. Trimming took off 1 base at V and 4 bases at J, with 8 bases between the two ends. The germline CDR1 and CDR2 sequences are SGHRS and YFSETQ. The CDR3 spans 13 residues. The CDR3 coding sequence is TGCGCCAGCAGCTTGTGGGTTGGAGAGACCCAGTACTTC. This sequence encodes CASSLWVGETQYF.

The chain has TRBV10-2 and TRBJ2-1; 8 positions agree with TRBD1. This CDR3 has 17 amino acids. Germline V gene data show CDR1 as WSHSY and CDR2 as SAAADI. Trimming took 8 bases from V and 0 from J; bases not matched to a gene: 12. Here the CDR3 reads CASGGQGKASSYNEQFF. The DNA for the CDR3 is TGCGCCAGCGGCGGACAGGGCAAGGCGAGCTCCTACAATGAGCAGTTCTTC.

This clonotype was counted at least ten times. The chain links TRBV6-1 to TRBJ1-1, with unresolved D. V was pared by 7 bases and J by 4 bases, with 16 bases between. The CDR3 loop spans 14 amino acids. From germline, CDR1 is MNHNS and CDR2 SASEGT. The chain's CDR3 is CASISGHMGTEAFF. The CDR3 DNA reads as TGTGCCAGCATTTCGGGTCACATGGGCACTGAAGCTTTCTTT.

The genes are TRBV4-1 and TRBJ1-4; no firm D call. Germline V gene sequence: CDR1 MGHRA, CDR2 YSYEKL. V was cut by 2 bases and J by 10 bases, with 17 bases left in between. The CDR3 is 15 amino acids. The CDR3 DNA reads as TGCGCCAGCAGCCAATTTCCAGTCCTGCTCGGAAAACTGTTTTTT. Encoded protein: CASSQFPVLLGKLFF.

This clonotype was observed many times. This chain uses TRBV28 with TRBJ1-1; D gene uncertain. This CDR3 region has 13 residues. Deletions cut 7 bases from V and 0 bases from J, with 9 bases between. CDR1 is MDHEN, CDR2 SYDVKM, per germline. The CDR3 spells CASNQRLNTEAFF. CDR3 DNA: TGTGCCAGCAACCAAAGGCTGAACACTGAAGCTTTCTTT.

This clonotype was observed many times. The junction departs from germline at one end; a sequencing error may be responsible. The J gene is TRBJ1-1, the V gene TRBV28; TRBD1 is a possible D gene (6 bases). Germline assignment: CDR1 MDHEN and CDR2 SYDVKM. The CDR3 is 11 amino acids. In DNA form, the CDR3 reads TGCGCCAGCAGTCAACAGGGCTGGGCTTTCTTT. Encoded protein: CASSQQGWAFF. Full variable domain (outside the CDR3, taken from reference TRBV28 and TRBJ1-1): DVKVTQSSRYLVKRTGEKVFLECVQDMDHENMFWYRQDPGLGLRLIYFSYDVKMKEKGDIPEGYSVSREKKERFSLILESASTNQTSMYLCASSQQGWAFFGQGTRLTVV.

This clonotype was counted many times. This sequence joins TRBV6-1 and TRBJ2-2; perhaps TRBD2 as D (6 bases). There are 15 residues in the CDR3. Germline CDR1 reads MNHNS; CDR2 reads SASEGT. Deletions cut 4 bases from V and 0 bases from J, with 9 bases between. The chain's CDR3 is CASSVGTPNTGELFF. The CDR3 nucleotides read TGTGCCAGCAGTGTCGGGACTCCGAACACCGGGGAGCTGTTTTTT.

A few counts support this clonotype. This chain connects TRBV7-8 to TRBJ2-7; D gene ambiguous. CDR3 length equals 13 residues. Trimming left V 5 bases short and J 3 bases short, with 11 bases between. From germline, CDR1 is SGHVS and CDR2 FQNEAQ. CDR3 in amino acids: CASSTNLDYEQYF. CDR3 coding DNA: TGTGCCAGCAGCACCAACCTAGACTACGAGCAGTACTTC.

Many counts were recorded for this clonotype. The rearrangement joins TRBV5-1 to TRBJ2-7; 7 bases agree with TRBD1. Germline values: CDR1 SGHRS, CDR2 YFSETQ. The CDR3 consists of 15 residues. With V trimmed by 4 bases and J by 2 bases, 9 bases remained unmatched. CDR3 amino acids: CASSIDGQVTYEQYF. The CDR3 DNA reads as TGCGCCAGCAGCATCGATGGACAGGTTACCTACGAGCAGTACTTC.

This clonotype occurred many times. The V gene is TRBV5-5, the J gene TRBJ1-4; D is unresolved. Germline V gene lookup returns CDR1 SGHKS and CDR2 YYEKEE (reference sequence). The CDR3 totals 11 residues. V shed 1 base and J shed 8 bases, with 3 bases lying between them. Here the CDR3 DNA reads TGTGCCAGCAGCTTGTACGAAAAACTGTTTTTT. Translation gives CASSLYEKLFF.

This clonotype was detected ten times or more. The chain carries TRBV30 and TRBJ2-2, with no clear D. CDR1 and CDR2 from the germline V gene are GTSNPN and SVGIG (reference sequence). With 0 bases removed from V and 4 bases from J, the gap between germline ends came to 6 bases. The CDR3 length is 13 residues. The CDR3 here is CAWSVIPTGELFF. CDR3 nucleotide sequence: TGTGCCTGGAGTGTAATCCCCACCGGGGAGCTGTTTTTT.

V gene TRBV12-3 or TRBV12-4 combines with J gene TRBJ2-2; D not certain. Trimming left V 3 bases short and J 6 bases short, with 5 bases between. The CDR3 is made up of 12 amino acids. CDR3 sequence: CASSFSAGELFF. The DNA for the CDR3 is TGTGCCAGCAGTTTTTCTGCCGGGGAGCTGTTTTTT.